This T cell receptor (beta chain) was observed in a study of graft-versus-host responses after intestinal transplantation. Some clones are missing from TCRdb's copy, which holds only in-frame ones; the method was immunoSEQ multiplex PCR. The sample contains just under 100,000 clones, 75% to 95% of which appear only once. Trimming cost V 1 base and J 8 bases; bases outside gene matches: 22. This CDR3 contains 19 residues. CDR1 LGHNT and CDR2 FRNRAP come from the germline V gene. The clonotype comes from a human patient who received an intestinal transplant, so some T cells may come from the graft donor. The chain combines TRBV12-5 with TRBJ1-2; 7 bases line up with TRBD1. The source was PBMCs, collected approximately 470 days after intestinal transplant. Written as DNA, the CDR3 is TGTGCTAGTGGTTTGGAGAACCCGAAGGGTGACAGGGAATGGCGCGGCTACACCTTC. It is translated as CASGLENPKGDREWRGYTF.